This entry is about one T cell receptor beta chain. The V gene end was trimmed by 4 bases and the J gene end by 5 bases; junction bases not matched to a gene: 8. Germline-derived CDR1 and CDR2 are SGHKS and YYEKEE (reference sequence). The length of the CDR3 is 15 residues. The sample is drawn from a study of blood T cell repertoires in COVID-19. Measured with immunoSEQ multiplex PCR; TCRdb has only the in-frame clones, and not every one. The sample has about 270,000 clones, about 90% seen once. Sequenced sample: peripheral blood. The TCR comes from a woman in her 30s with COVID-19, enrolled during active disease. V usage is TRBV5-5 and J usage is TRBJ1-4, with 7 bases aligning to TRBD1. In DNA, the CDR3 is TGTGCCAGCAGCCCGCCCGGGACAGCAAATGAAAAACTGTTTTTT. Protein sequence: CASSPPGTANEKLFF.